A single sample is the source of the 8 T cell receptor beta chains below, sequenced in a study of blood T cells in healthy people across ages. PCR was performed a second time for roughly 7 to 11 cycles using a sample-barcoded 5' primer and a J-beta primer mix. One entry per CDR3 protein results from TCRdb running MiXCR on the 5' RACE reads. The sample consists of approximately 730,000 distinct CDR3 sequences, 53% of them appearing once. Specimen: blood. The origin of the receptors is a man older than 75 in good health.

This clonotype was counted between two and nine times. The CDR3 loop reads CASSYGQGYNSPLHF. As DNA, the CDR3 is TGTGCCAGCAGTTACGGGCAGGGATATAATTCACCCCTCCACTTT. This chain joins TRBV6-6 and TRBJ1-6; D perhaps matches TRBD1 (5 bases). V was trimmed by 2 bases and J by 4 bases, leaving 9 bases between them. This CDR3 comprises 15 residues. Per the germline V gene, CDR1 is MNHNY and CDR2 is SVGAGI (reference sequence).

Only a few counts were recorded for this clonotype. The chain links TRBV20-1 to TRBJ2-7; no reliable D call. Germline CDR1 reads DFQATT; CDR2 reads SNEGSKA (reference sequence). V lost 1 base to trimming and J lost 0 bases, with 10 bases between them. This CDR3 contains 14 residues. The CDR3 DNA is TGCAGTGCTAGAGGCCCGGGTAACTCCTACGAGCAGTACTTC. Amino acid sequence: CSARGPGNSYEQYF.

The rearrangement uses TRBV7-3 and TRBJ2-7; a weak D match, TRBD2 (6 bases). TRBJ2-5 explains the end of the DNA better; the J call may be wrong. This CDR3 is 15 amino acids long. CDR1 SGHTA and CDR2 FQGTGA come from the germline V gene. The CDR3: CASSSQGAGFETQYF. CDR3 sequence (DNA): TGTGCCAGCAGCTCGCAAGGGGCGGGGTTTGAGACCCAGTACTTC.

As DNA, the CDR3 is TGCGCCAGCACAAAGGGTCCCCTCCCCCGTCCTGTACAGGGGCATGGCTACACCTTC. Residues: CASTKGPLPRPVQGHGYTF. The chain has TRBV5-1 and TRBJ1-2; 7 bases are a match to TRBD1. The CDR3 has 19 residues. J lost 6 bases, V lost 6 bases, and 26 bases had no gene match. CDR1 and CDR2 from the germline V gene are SGHRS and YFSETQ.

V usage is TRBV9 and J usage is TRBJ2-3; 8 bases fit TRBD2. CDR1 is SGDLS, CDR2 YYNGEE, per germline. V dropped 0 bases and J dropped 2; count of bases not matched to a gene: 5. The CDR3 sequence is 16 residues long. In DNA form, the CDR3 reads TGTGCCAGCAGCGTAGCAGCGGGAGCGACCACAGATACGCAGTATTTT. As protein: CASSVAAGATTDTQYF. Together with reference TRBV9 and TRBJ2-3, the CDR3 gives the full variable domain: DSGVTQTPKHLITATGQRVTLRCSPRSGDLSVYWYQQSLDQGLQFLIQYYNGEERAKGNILERFSAQQFPDLHSELNLSSLELGDSALYFCASSVAAGATTDTQYFGPGTRLTVL.

The rearrangement uses TRBV7-2 and TRBJ2-7; D unresolved. Trimming took off 3 bases at V and 0 bases at J, with 9 bases between the two ends. The CDR3 is made up of 14 amino acids. Germline CDR1 and CDR2: SGHTA and FQGNSA. This chain's CDR3 is CASSFGPGSYEQYF. The CDR3 coding sequence is TGTGCCAGCAGCTTTGGGCCGGGCTCCTACGAGCAGTACTTC. The whole variable domain, remainder taken from reference TRBV7-2 and TRBJ2-7, is GAGVSQSPSNKVTEKGKDVELRCDPISGHTALYWYRQSLGQGLEFLIYFQGNSAPDKSGLPSDRFSAERTGGSVSTLTIQRTQQEDSAVYLCASSFGPGSYEQYFGPGTRLTVT.

This clonotype has only a few counts. This sequence joins TRBV7-2 and TRBJ1-1, with D possibly matching TRBD1 (5 bases). The CDR3 covers 13 residues. Trimming removed 5 bases at V and 8 bases at J, with 15 bases between. Per germline, CDR1 SGHTA and CDR2 FQGNSA. This CDR3 is CASSPAGRAEAFF. The CDR3 coding sequence is TGTGCCAGCAGCCCCGCGGGGCGGGCCGAAGCTTTCTTT.

V gene TRBV3-1 combines with J gene TRBJ2-3, with D unresolved. V shed 1 base and J shed 14 bases, with 25 bases lying between them. The CDR3 spans 16 residues. The germline gives CDR1 LGHDT, CDR2 YNNKEL (reference sequence). CDR3 coding DNA: TGTGCCAGCAGCCAAGCCCTGGAACTTGGGCACAGATACGCGTATTTT. Amino acid sequence: CASSQALELGHRYAYF.